This TCR beta chain derives from a study of blood T cells in healthy people across ages. A second PCR of roughly 7 to 11 cycles used a sample-barcoded 5' primer and a J-beta primer mix. TCRdb analysed the 5' RACE reads with MiXCR anew, one entry per CDR3 protein. The profile covers 1.5 million to 2 million distinct CDR3 sequences, with roughly 43% appearing a single time and around 23% taken by the ten largest. Trimming removed 0 bases from V and 1 base from J; junction bases left unmatched: 15. Germline V gene data show CDR1 as SGHVS and CDR2 as FNYEAQ. This CDR3 region has 21 residues. PBMCs were isolated at a quantity of at least 6 million per sample.

The receptor was derived from a human donor in good health. Sequenced sample: blood. V gene TRBV7-6 combines with J gene TRBJ2-1; 10 bases map to TRBD2. DNA for the CDR3: TGTGCCAGCAGCTTAGCAGCCTCCTTAGCGGGGGGCTTCCTATCCTACAATGAGCAGTTCTTC. Translated, it gives CASSLAASLAGGFLSYNEQFF.